The 11 T cell receptor beta chains below were found in one sample sequenced in a study of blood T cell repertoires in COVID-19. The assay was immunoSEQ multiplex PCR, and TCRdb's table has in-frame clones only and misses some. Found here are about half a million clones, roughly 85% of them singletons; the top ten hold approximately 3.2%. The sample consisted of peripheral blood. The source of these receptors is a human donor in a cohort sampled during active COVID-19.

This clone was picked up a small number of times. The chain employs TRBV6-5 and TRBJ1-2, with a possible D match to TRBD1 (5 bases). Germline V gene data show CDR1 as MNHEY and CDR2 as SVGAGI. The CDR3 contains 13 residues. Trimming removed 4 bases from V and 7 bases from J, with 13 bases in between. The CDR3 DNA sequence: TGTGCCAGCAGTTCCTCCGGGGGAGGTGGCTACACCTTC. Its translation: CASSSSGGGGYTF.

V and J are TRBV28 and TRBJ2-7; TRBD2 aligns across 12 bases. Germline assignment: CDR1 MDHEN and CDR2 SYDVKM. The CDR3 spans 16 residues. The trim removed 2 bases at V and 4 bases at J, leaving 6 bases unmatched. CDR3 DNA sequence: TGTGCCAGCAGTTTACCCCGGACTAGCGGGATATACGAGCAGTACTTC. Its translation: CASSLPRTSGIYEQYF.

This sequence joins TRBV9 and TRBJ1-1; 7 bases map to TRBD1. Germline CDR1 is SGDLS and CDR2 is YYNGEE. The CDR3 contains 14 residues. J gave up 8 bases and V 3 bases, and 10 bases lay outside the gene matches. For the CDR3, the DNA is TGTGCCAGCAGCGGAAGGGGGCGCGGGGGGGAAGCTTTCTTT. Translating gives CASSGRGRGGEAFF.

This sequence joins TRBV27 and TRBJ1-3, with TRBD1 as a possible D gene (6 bases). Deletions cut 2 bases from V and 2 bases from J, with 10 bases between. The CDR3 sequence is 15 residues long. The germline V gene has CDR1 MNHEY and CDR2 SMNVEV (reference sequence). In DNA form, the CDR3 reads TGTGCCAGCAGTTTAGGGTGGGGGCCTGGAAACACCATATATTTT. Amino acid sequence: CASSLGWGPGNTIYF.

The rearrangement links TRBV4-1 to TRBJ2-7, with 10 nucleotides matching TRBD1. With V trimmed by 4 bases and J by 6 bases, 6 bases remained unmatched. The length of the CDR3 is 14 residues. The germline gives CDR1 MGHRA, CDR2 YSYEKL. CDR3 region: CASSPGQGTVEQYF. CDR3 nucleotides: TGCGCCAGCAGCCCGGGACAGGGGACGGTCGAGCAGTACTTC.

The chain joins TRBV9 to TRBJ1-1, with 8 nucleotides matching TRBD1. The junction had 8 bases not matched to a gene; V was cut back by 2 bases and J by 2 bases. The CDR3 is made up of 16 amino acids. Germline CDR1 and CDR2: SGDLS and YYNGEE. The CDR3 sequence is CASSVYSGGVNTEAFF. Written as DNA, the CDR3 is TGTGCCAGCAGCGTCTACTCAGGGGGCGTAAACACTGAAGCTTTCTTT. Variable domain in full (rest from reference TRBV9 and TRBJ1-1): DSGVTQTPKHLITATGQRVTLRCSPRSGDLSVYWYQQSLDQGLQFLIQYYNGEERAKGNILERFSAQQFPDLHSELNLSSLELGDSALYFCASSVYSGGVNTEAFFGQGTRLTVV.

V usage is TRBV6-5 and J usage is TRBJ1-1; D might be TRBD1 (6 bases). The V gene lost 6 bases and the J gene lost 4 bases, with 18 bases spanning the gap. CDR1 and CDR2 from the germline V gene are MNHEY and SVGAGI. This CDR3 comprises 15 residues. Written as DNA, the CDR3 is TGTGCCAGCAGGCCCGCCCCAGGGGCATTCACTGAAGCTTTCTTT. This codes for CASRPAPGAFTEAFF.

The chain carries TRBV29-1 and TRBJ1-2; maybe TRBD1 (6 bases). Between the trimmed V and J ends, which lost 3 bases and 4 bases, there was a span of 6 bases. Germline lookup yields CDR1 SQVTM and CDR2 ANQGSEA. The CDR3 loop spans 11 amino acids. In DNA, the CDR3 is TGCAGCGTTGACAGGGGCTATGGCTACACCTTC. Translation gives CSVDRGYGYTF.

This rearrangement joins TRBV28 to TRBJ2-1, with 8 positions matching TRBD1. V was pared by 5 bases and J by 0 bases, with 3 bases of the junction left unmatched. The CDR3 covers 15 residues. Germline V gene lookup returns CDR1 MDHEN and CDR2 SYDVKM. The chain's CDR3 is CASSGGTGSYNEQFF. The DNA for the CDR3 is TGTGCCAGCAGTGGGGGGACAGGCTCCTACAATGAGCAGTTCTTC.

The J gene is TRBJ2-7, the V gene TRBV18, with D unclear. The ends were cut back, 2 bases at V and 0 bases at J, with 5 bases in the middle. CDR1 KGHSH and CDR2 LQKENI come from the germline V gene. CDR3 length: 13 residues. The CDR3 protein is CASSPYSSYEQYF. The CDR3 DNA sequence: TGTGCCAGCTCACCATACAGCTCCTACGAGCAGTACTTC.

This chain connects TRBV7-9 to TRBJ2-7; possible D gene TRBD1, 6 bases. Trimming removed 3 bases at V and 3 bases at J, with 12 bases between. In germline, CDR1 is SEHNR, CDR2 FQNEAQ (reference sequence). This CDR3 contains 14 residues. The CDR3 here is CASSFGAGVYEQYF. The CDR3 nucleotides are TGTGCCAGCAGCTTCGGCGCAGGGGTCTACGAGCAGTACTTC.